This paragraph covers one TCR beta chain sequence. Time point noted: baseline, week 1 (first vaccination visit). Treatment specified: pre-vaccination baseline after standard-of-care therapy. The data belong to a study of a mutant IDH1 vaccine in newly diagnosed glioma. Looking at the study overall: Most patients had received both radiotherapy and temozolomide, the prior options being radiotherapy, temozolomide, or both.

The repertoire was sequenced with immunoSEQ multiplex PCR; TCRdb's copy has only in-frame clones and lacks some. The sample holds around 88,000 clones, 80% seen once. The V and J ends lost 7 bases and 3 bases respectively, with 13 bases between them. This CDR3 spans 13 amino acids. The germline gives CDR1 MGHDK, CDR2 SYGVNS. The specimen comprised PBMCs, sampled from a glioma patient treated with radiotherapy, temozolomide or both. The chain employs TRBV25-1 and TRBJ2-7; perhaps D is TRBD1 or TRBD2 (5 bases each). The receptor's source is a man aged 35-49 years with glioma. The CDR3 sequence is CASTRDGSYEQYF. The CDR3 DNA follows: TGTGCCAGCACCCGGGACGGAAGCTACGAGCAGTACTTC.